The 10 T cell receptor beta chains reported below all come from one sample, sequenced in a study of shared T cell receptors in the human thymus. This table comes from immunoSEQ multiplex PCR, and its TCRdb copy is limited to in-frame clones, with some not included. The repertoire has hundreds of thousands of clones, 70% to 90% of them found once; the top ten carry 0.0094%. This sample was also put to use in a study of human thymus T cells.

Sequenced sample: thymocytes. The receptors originated from a boy younger than two with a congenital heart defect.

This clone was picked up one time. The chain carries TRBV30 and TRBJ2-1; D might be TRBD1 (6 bases). The germline CDR1 and CDR2 sequences are GTSNPN and SVGIG (reference sequence). The CDR3 runs 14 residues. The V gene lost 5 bases and the J gene lost 0 bases, with 11 bases spanning the gap. This CDR3 reads CAWQQGTSYNEQFF. CDR3 nucleotide sequence: TGTGCCTGGCAGCAGGGGACCTCCTACAATGAGCAGTTCTTC.

This chain connects TRBV30 to TRBJ1-4; 8 bases match TRBD1. The germline V gene encodes CDR1 GTSNPN and CDR2 SVGIG (reference sequence). With 5 bases clipped from V and 7 bases from J, the junction kept 21 bases outside the gene matches. The CDR3 has 18 amino acids. The CDR3 region has the DNA TGTGCCTGGGCTGACGACAGGGGCCGGGGCATCGCTGGTGAAAAACTGTTTTTT. Amino acid sequence: CAWADDRGRGIAGEKLFF.

The chain links TRBV28 to TRBJ1-5; 9 bases line up with TRBD1. The trim removed 6 bases at V and 0 bases at J, leaving 18 bases unmatched. CDR3 size: 20 residues. From germline, CDR1 is MDHEN and CDR2 SYDVKM. The CDR3: CASRKTTKRRDRDSNQPQHF. The CDR3 DNA reads as TGTGCCAGCAGGAAGACTACCAAGAGGCGGGACAGGGATAGCAATCAGCCCCAGCATTTT.

V is TRBV6-1 and J is TRBJ1-5; TRBD1 matches at 7 bases. Per the germline V gene, CDR1 is MNHNS and CDR2 is SASEGT. V lost 2 bases and J lost 6; bases outside the gene matches: 10. The CDR3 extends over 16 amino acids. The CDR3 loop is CASSESQQGIGQPQHF. CDR3 DNA sequence: TGTGCCAGCAGTGAAAGCCAACAGGGGATTGGTCAGCCCCAGCATTTT.

The chain combines TRBV14 with TRBJ2-7; possibly TRBD2 for D (5 bases). Germline V gene data show CDR1 as SGHDN and CDR2 as FVKESK. The CDR3 extends over 16 amino acids. Trimming pared 1 base from V and 3 bases from J, leaving 16 bases between. CDR3 loop: CASSQVSNDYYYEQYF. In DNA, the CDR3 is TGTGCCAGCAGCCAAGTCTCAAACGACTACTACTACGAGCAGTACTTC. Looking up the rest from reference TRBV14 and TRBJ2-7 gives the full variable domain: EAGVTQFPSHSVIEKGQTVTLRCDPISGHDNLYWYRRVMGKEIKFLLHFVKESKQDESGMPNNRFLAERTGGTYSTLKVQPAELEDSGVYFCASSQVSNDYYYEQYFGPGTRLTVT.

V gene TRBV19 combines with J gene TRBJ1-3, with D uncertain. The CDR3 loop spans 15 amino acids. CDR1 is LNHDA and CDR2 is SQIVND in the germline V gene (reference sequence). The V end lost 7 bases, the J end lost 5 bases, and 18 bases lay between the germline ends. The CDR3 protein is CASMRDPKARNTIYF. As DNA, the CDR3 is TGTGCCAGTATGCGGGATCCAAAAGCCCGAAACACCATATATTTT.

V and J are TRBV27 and TRBJ2-3; 7 positions match TRBD2. Germline V CDR1 and CDR2: MNHEY, SMNVEV (reference sequence). The ends lost 6 bases at V and 11 bases at J; junction bases unmatched: 11. There are 13 residues in the CDR3. CDR3 coding DNA: TGTGCCAGCAGCCCGGGACTACCACGGGGGCAGTATTTT. It codes for CASSPGLPRGQYF.

The chain couples TRBV5-1 to TRBJ2-7; possibly TRBD1 for D (6 bases). This CDR3 is built from 13 residues. The V end was cut by 2 bases, the J end by 6 bases, with 12 bases between. The V gene's germline CDR1 is SGHRS and CDR2 YFSETQ. The CDR3 spells CASSFTGLSEQYF. The DNA for the CDR3 is TGCGCCAGCAGCTTTACAGGGCTGAGCGAGCAGTACTTC.

The chain joins TRBV5-1 to TRBJ2-3, with 12 nucleotides matching TRBD2. CDR3 length equals 18 residues. J lost 1 base, V lost 0 bases, and 6 bases had no gene match. The germline gives CDR1 SGHRS, CDR2 YFSETQ. The CDR3 sequence: CASSLGLAGAFRTDTQYF. Written as DNA, the CDR3 is TGCGCCAGCAGCTTGGGACTAGCGGGGGCCTTCCGCACAGATACGCAGTATTTT.

The V gene is TRBV4-3, the J gene TRBJ1-2, with TRBD1 as a possible D gene (5 bases). The CDR3 covers 13 residues. Trimming took off 1 base at V and 5 bases at J, with 8 bases between the two ends. Germline V lookup: CDR1 LGHNA, CDR2 YSLEER. The CDR3 nucleotides are TGCGCCAGCAGCCAAGTATCAGGGTATGGCTACACCTTC. It translates to CASSQVSGYGYTF.